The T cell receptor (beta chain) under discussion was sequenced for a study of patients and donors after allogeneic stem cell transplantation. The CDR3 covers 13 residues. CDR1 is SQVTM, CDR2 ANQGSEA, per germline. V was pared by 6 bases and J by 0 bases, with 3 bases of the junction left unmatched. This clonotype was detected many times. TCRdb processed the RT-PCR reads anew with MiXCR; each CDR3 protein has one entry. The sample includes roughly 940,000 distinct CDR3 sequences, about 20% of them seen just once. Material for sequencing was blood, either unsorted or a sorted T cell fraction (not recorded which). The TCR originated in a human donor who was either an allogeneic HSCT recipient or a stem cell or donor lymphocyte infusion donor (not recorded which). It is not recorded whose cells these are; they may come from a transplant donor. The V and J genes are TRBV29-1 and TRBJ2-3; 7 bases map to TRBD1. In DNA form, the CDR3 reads TGCAGCGTCCGACAGGGAAGCACAGATACGCAGTATTTT. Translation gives CSVRQGSTDTQYF.